Below are 24 T cell receptor beta chains sequenced from a single sample in a study of blood T cells in healthy people across ages. Primed by a sample-barcoded 5' primer and a J-beta primer mix, a second PCR proceeded for roughly 6 to 12 cycles. TCRdb passed the 5' RACE reads through MiXCR, listing each CDR3 protein once. The table records 1,800,000 or so distinct CDR3 sequences, approximately 40% of them present only once. Source material: blood. All receptors come from a human donor in good health.

This clonotype was seen ten or more times. The chain is built from TRBV11-2 and TRBJ2-3; TRBD2 agrees at 8 bases. This CDR3 is 18 amino acids long. CDR1 SGHAT and CDR2 FQNNGV come from the germline V gene. V lost 4 bases, J lost 5 bases, and 17 bases stayed unmatched. The CDR3 DNA reads TGTGCCAGCAGCTCCAGTTCCGCGGGACTAGTGAGGATAGATACGCAGTATTTT. Encoded protein: CASSSSSAGLVRIDTQYF.

With respect to this clonotype: A read error may explain this, as a much larger clone is one base away. The chain has TRBV5-1 and TRBJ1-2, with a possible D match to TRBD1 (6 bases). The V and J ends lost 3 bases and 8 bases respectively, with 17 bases between them. The germline V gene has CDR1 SGHRS and CDR2 YFSETQ. This CDR3 is built from 14 residues. The DNA of the CDR3 is TGCGCCAGCAGCTGGGACAACTACTCGGGGGGCTACACCTTC. Residues: CASSWDNYSGGYTF.

There are many counts of this clonotype. The chain joins TRBV20-1 to TRBJ2-1; no clear D. The ends were cut back, 1 base at V and 5 bases at J, with 6 bases in the middle. CDR3 length: 12 residues. Per the germline V gene, CDR1 is DFQATT and CDR2 is SNEGSKA (reference sequence). In DNA, the CDR3 is TGCAGTGCTAGAGTATGGGACAATGAGCAGTTCTTC. Its translation is CSARVWDNEQFF.

V is TRBV20-1 and J is TRBJ2-3; D uncertain. Germline V gene lookup returns CDR1 DFQATT and CDR2 SNEGSKA (reference sequence). The CDR3 covers 12 residues. V lost 2 bases, J lost 4 bases, and 7 bases lay in between. CDR3 DNA sequence: TGCAGTGCTAGATCTCGAGCAGATACGCAGTATTTT. This gives the protein CSARSRADTQYF.

In its sample, this clonotype was seen a few times. The rearrangement uses TRBV5-1 and TRBJ2-1, with D unclear. The CDR3 runs to 15 residues. Germline CDR1 SGHRS, CDR2 YFSETQ. V lost 0 bases, J lost 5 bases, and 12 bases lay in between. The CDR3 protein is CASSLGIGNHNEQFF. The DNA for the CDR3 is TGCGCCAGCAGCTTGGGTATAGGGAACCACAATGAGCAGTTCTTC.

This clonotype has only a few counts. The gene calls are TRBV7-8 and TRBJ2-3; D remains unclear. CDR3 length: 13 amino acids. Trimming pared 4 bases from V and 7 bases from J, leaving 12 bases between. The germline CDR1 and CDR2 sequences are SGHVS and FQNEAQ. The chain's CDR3 is CASSSLGGNTQYF. DNA for the CDR3: TGTGCCAGCAGCTCTCTCGGCGGTAATACGCAGTATTTT.

V and J are TRBV30 and TRBJ2-5; 8 nucleotides align to TRBD1. Germline V lookup: CDR1 GTSNPN, CDR2 SVGIG (reference sequence). This CDR3 is built from 16 residues. With V trimmed by 5 bases and J by 4 bases, 15 bases remained unmatched. The CDR3 reads CAWGRDNPGGRETQYF. CDR3 nucleotide sequence: TGTGCCTGGGGAAGAGACAACCCAGGGGGCCGAGAGACCCAGTACTTC.

The chain employs TRBV6-6 and TRBJ2-7; 7 bases map to TRBD1. Germline trimming cut 5 bases from V and 1 base from J; bases unmatched to any gene: 8. Germline CDR1 MNHNY, CDR2 SVGAGI (reference sequence). The CDR3 extends over 15 amino acids. CDR3 region: CASSDRAVGSYEQYF. CDR3 nucleotides: TGTGCCAGCAGTGACAGGGCCGTAGGGTCCTACGAGCAGTACTTC.

As regards this clonotype: With a much larger clone just one base away, this may be a read error. V gene TRBV7-8 combines with J gene TRBJ2-7, with TRBD2 as a possible D gene (6 bases). The V end was cut by 0 bases, the J end by 2 bases, with 11 bases between. CDR3 length: 15 residues. CDR1 and CDR2 (germline): SGHVS, FQNEAQ. CDR3 sequence: CASSLAGGIPYEQYF. The CDR3, as DNA: TGTGCCAGCAGCTTAGCCGGCGGGATCCCCTACGAGCAGTACTTC.

This clonotype turned up a few times. This chain uses TRBV2 with TRBJ2-7; TRBD1 might be the D (6 bases). With 6 bases removed from V and 0 bases from J, the gap between germline ends came to 15 bases. Germline V CDR1 and CDR2: SNHLY, FYNNEI. CDR3 length equals 15 residues. CDR3 DNA sequence: TGTGCCAGCAGAAGACTTAGCAGGGGCTCCTACGAGCAGTACTTC. This sequence encodes CASRRLSRGSYEQYF.

This clonotype was picked up many times. V and J are TRBV6-2 or TRBV6-3 and TRBJ2-1, with 9 bases identical to TRBD1. CDR3 length: 13 residues. Germline V gives CDR1 MNHEY, CDR2 SVGEGT. Trimming at V came to 11 bases and at J to 4 bases, leaving 6 bases not matched to a gene. Written as DNA, the CDR3 is TGTGCCGGGGGACAGGGTTCGTACAATGAGCAGTTCTTC. It translates to CAGGQGSYNEQFF.

This clonotype was observed a few times. The J gene is TRBJ2-1, the V gene TRBV9; a weak D match, TRBD1 (6 bases). The CDR3 is 16 residues long. Germline CDR1 reads SGDLS; CDR2 reads YYNGEE. Deletions cut 4 bases from V and 0 bases from J, with 14 bases between. CDR3 in DNA: TGTGCCAGCAGCCTCGGACAGCTTAGCTCCTACAATGAGCAGTTCTTC. Amino acids: CASSLGQLSSYNEQFF. Variable domain in full (rest from reference TRBV9 and TRBJ2-1): DSGVTQTPKHLITATGQRVTLRCSPRSGDLSVYWYQQSLDQGLQFLIQYYNGEERAKGNILERFSAQQFPDLHSELNLSSLELGDSALYFCASSLGQLSSYNEQFFGPGTRLTVL.

This clonotype is a singleton in its sample. The CDR3 sequence is CASSFSAGAYIETQYF. CDR3 in DNA: TGTGCCAGCAGTTTCTCAGCGGGGGCCTACATTGAGACCCAGTACTTC. The chain links TRBV27 to TRBJ2-4; 8 nucleotides agree with TRBD2. The J call is doubtful: the DNA matches TRBJ2-5 better. This CDR3 spans 16 amino acids. CDR1 MNHEY and CDR2 SMNVEV come from the germline V gene (reference sequence).

This clonotype has more than one count but fewer than ten. The chain is built from TRBV20-1 and TRBJ2-4, with 10 bases identical to TRBD1. The J call may be incorrect, as the DNA end agrees better with TRBJ2-7. CDR1 DFQATT and CDR2 SNEGSKA come from the germline V gene (reference sequence). This CDR3 is 13 amino acids long. The CDR3: CSASDRGLYEQYF. The CDR3 bases are TGCAGTGCTTCCGACAGGGGGCTGTACGAGCAGTACTTC.

This clonotype was detected many times. The J gene is TRBJ1-2, the V gene TRBV6-1; 8 bases agree with TRBD1. The CDR3 is 15 amino acids. V trimming: 4 bases; J trimming: 4 bases; junction bases outside the gene matches: 8. Germline V gene sequence: CDR1 MNHNS, CDR2 SASEGT. Written as DNA, the CDR3 is TGTGCCAGCAGTGGGGGACAGGCAAACTCCTATGGCTACACCTTC. It codes for CASSGGQANSYGYTF.

The chain uses TRBV7-4 and TRBJ2-3; D gene ambiguous. CDR3 length equals 12 residues. The germline gives CDR1 SGHVT, CDR2 SQSDAQ. V shed 5 bases and J shed 7 bases, with 10 bases lying between them. CDR3: CASSLVTNTQYF. In DNA form, the CDR3 reads TGTGCCAGCAGCCTCGTAACAAATACGCAGTATTTT.

This clonotype has just a few counts. The chain couples TRBV5-6 to TRBJ2-7; 7 nucleotides agree with TRBD1. Germline V gives CDR1 SGHDT, CDR2 YYEEEE. The V and J ends lost 0 bases and 5 bases, in that order; junction bases with no gene match: 17. This CDR3 has 18 residues. CDR3 in amino acids: CASSLEVYQGGAENEQYF. DNA for the CDR3: TGTGCCAGCAGCTTGGAAGTCTATCAAGGGGGCGCCGAGAACGAGCAGTACTTC.

The J gene is TRBJ1-1, the V gene TRBV12-3 or TRBV12-4; unclear D gene. V lost 3 bases to trimming and J lost 4 bases, with 6 bases between them. The CDR3 has 12 amino acids. The CDR3 spells CASSFYATEAFF. The DNA of the CDR3 is TGTGCCAGCAGTTTTTATGCCACTGAAGCTTTCTTT.

The chain uses TRBV29-1 and TRBJ1-2; perhaps TRBD1 as D (6 bases). The length of the CDR3 is 16 residues. V lost 0 bases and J 8 bases, leaving 22 bases between the germline ends. Germline assignment: CDR1 SQVTM and CDR2 ANQGSEA. The CDR3 DNA is TGCAGCGTTGAAGAGGGGCCGGTAGGGGGGCGCGAGGGCTACACCTTC. It specifies CSVEEGPVGGREGYTF.

This sequence joins TRBV7-2 and TRBJ2-7; D gene uncertain. V was shortened by 3 bases and J by 6 bases, with 6 bases between the two germline ends. This CDR3 spans 11 amino acids. Germline CDR1 reads SGHTA; CDR2 reads FQGNSA. The DNA for the CDR3 is TGTGCCAGCAGCTTGATCTGCGAGCAGTACTTC. This translates into CASSLICEQYF.

This clonotype was detected many times. This rearrangement joins TRBV5-1 to TRBJ2-7, with 12 positions matching TRBD2. The CDR3 loop spans 15 amino acids. J was trimmed by 3 bases and V by 4 bases; bases with no gene match: 5. Germline-derived CDR1 and CDR2 are SGHRS and YFSETQ. CDR3 sequence: CASSSGLAGSYEQYF. CDR3 nucleotide sequence: TGCGCCAGCAGCAGCGGACTAGCGGGGAGCTACGAGCAGTACTTC.

This chain uses TRBV5-1 with TRBJ2-5; D ambiguous. This CDR3 has 15 residues. V was cut by 4 bases and J by 5 bases, with 18 bases left in between. Germline-derived CDR1 and CDR2 are SGHRS and YFSETQ. The CDR3 nucleotides read TGCGCCAGCAGCCCCCTACTGACGCATCAGGAGACCCAGTACTTC. Amino acids: CASSPLLTHQETQYF.

This clonotype was detected a few times. The chain employs TRBV20-1 and TRBJ1-6; TRBD1 agrees at 7 bases. Per the germline V gene, CDR1 is DFQATT and CDR2 is SNEGSKA (reference sequence). The CDR3 length is 13 residues. V was pared by 3 bases and J by 7 bases, with 3 bases of the junction left unmatched. The chain's CDR3 is CSASGTENSPLHF. Written as DNA, the CDR3 is TGCAGTGCTAGTGGGACAGAAAATTCACCCCTCCACTTT.

V and J are TRBV12-3 or TRBV12-4 and TRBJ2-5; D uncertain. V lost 8 bases to trimming and J lost 0 bases, with 10 bases between them. The CDR3 is 13 amino acids. The CDR3, as DNA: TGTGCCAGCGAGGACGGTTACCAAGAGACCCAGTACTTC. This translates into CASEDGYQETQYF.